The 6 T cell receptor beta chains reported below all come from one sample, sequenced in a study of shared clonotypes between healthy human individuals. Profiling relied on immunoSEQ multiplex PCR, and the TCRdb table lists in-frame clones only, not all of them. The sample lists about 960,000 clones, 60% to 85% occurring once. Sequencing was carried out using memory CD4+ T cells sorted from blood. Subset described: CD45RA-negative fraction. These receptor sequences come from a man between 18 and 29 years old in good health.

The chain links TRBV7-2 to TRBJ2-5, with a weak D call TRBD2 (7 bases). The CDR3 contains 15 residues. The germline V gene encodes CDR1 SGHTA and CDR2 FQGNSA. Deletions cut 5 bases from V and 4 bases from J, with 17 bases between. The CDR3 sequence: CASSPPVGGGETQYF. CDR3 sequence (DNA): TGTGCCAGCAGCCCTCCAGTAGGGGGGGGAGAGACCCAGTACTTC.

The genes are TRBV28 and TRBJ2-7; 11 nucleotides line up with TRBD1. This CDR3 is 15 amino acids long. Trimming removed 4 bases from V and 2 bases from J; junction bases left unmatched: 4. Per germline, CDR1 MDHEN and CDR2 SYDVKM. The CDR3 nucleotides read TGTGCCAGCAGTTATCGGACAGGGGGCCCCTACGAGCAGTACTTC. This gives the protein CASSYRTGGPYEQYF.

The chain links TRBV5-4 to TRBJ2-1, with no clear D. Trimming took off 0 bases at V and 8 bases at J, with 15 bases between the two ends. There are 15 residues in the CDR3. Germline CDR1 reads SGHNT; CDR2 reads YYREEE (reference sequence). The CDR3 here is CASSLDMGRTDEQFF. The CDR3 DNA follows: TGTGCCAGCAGCTTGGATATGGGTCGAACGGATGAGCAGTTCTTC.

This clone has a single count. V usage is TRBV7-9 and J usage is TRBJ1-2; D is ambiguous. Germline CDR1 and CDR2: SEHNR and FQNEAQ (reference sequence). With 7 bases removed from V and 4 bases from J, the gap between germline ends came to 10 bases. This CDR3 is built from 12 residues. The CDR3 sequence is CASTYAGYGYTF. The CDR3 bases are TGTGCCAGCACATATGCTGGCTATGGCTACACCTTC.

This clone was counted a few times. The rearrangement uses TRBV7-2 and TRBJ1-2, with D unresolved. The CDR3 totals 13 residues. Germline CDR1 reads SGHTA; CDR2 reads FQGNSA. Trimming shortened V by 5 bases and J by 10 bases, and 17 bases separated the two germline ends. CDR3 loop: CASSLTPEGAYTF. For the CDR3, the DNA is TGTGCCAGCAGCCTGACACCCGAGGGCGCCTACACCTTC.

The rearrangement links TRBV2 to TRBJ2-1, with 12 bases lining up with TRBD2. J was trimmed by 6 bases and V by 4 bases; bases with no gene match: 4. Germline values: CDR1 SNHLY, CDR2 FYNNEI. This CDR3 is built from 15 residues. The CDR3 region has the DNA TGTGCCAGCAGTGCGACTAGCGGGAGCCCCAATGAGCAGTTCTTC. As protein: CASSATSGSPNEQFF.